The 2 T cell receptor beta chains below all came from one sample that was sequenced in a study of technical replicates of blood from several donors. The table came from immunoSEQ multiplex PCR; TCRdb's copy has only in-frame clones and leaves some out. The sample holds 85,000 to 100,000 clones; around 95% are singletons and the top ten take 0.2% to 0.25%. Sequenced: T cells isolated from PBMCs. Every receptor here comes from a human donor in good health.

This chain uses TRBV7-6 with TRBJ2-1, with D unresolved. CDR3 length: 14 residues. V was shortened by 5 bases and J by 0 bases, with 8 bases between the two germline ends. Germline assignment: CDR1 SGHVS and CDR2 FNYEAQ. CDR3 sequence reads: CASSPEPSYNEQFF. The CDR3 region has the DNA TGTGCCAGCAGCCCCGAGCCCTCCTACAATGAGCAGTTCTTC.

The chain couples TRBV5-1 to TRBJ2-1; TRBD1 agrees at 7 bases. The CDR3 is made up of 14 amino acids. In germline, CDR1 is SGHRS, CDR2 YFSETQ. The V segment lost 0 bases and the J segment 9 bases; nucleotides outside the gene matches: 6. As DNA, the CDR3 is TGCGCCAGCAGCTTGGGACAGGGAATGGGTGAGCAGTTCTTC. Protein sequence: CASSLGQGMGEQFF.